This T cell receptor (beta chain) derives from a study of shared clonotypes between healthy human individuals. The naive CD8 population came from CD45RO-negative cells selected for CCR7, without terminally differentiated effector memory CD45RA+ cells. The donors were all Caucasian adults (living in Nashville, Tennessee). This clone has more than one count but fewer than ten. TCRdb's table, derived via immunoSEQ multiplex PCR, lists solely in-frame clones and lacks some. Among about 680,000 clones, about 92% were seen once, and the ten largest hold nearly 25%. Germline V gene data show CDR1 as SEHNR and CDR2 as FQNEAQ (reference sequence). This CDR3 has 12 residues. Trimming took 5 bases from V and 10 from J, leaving 11 bases between them.

This clonotype was sampled from a man aged 25-45 years in good health. This sequence joins TRBV7-9 and TRBJ1-4; D call uncertain. Sequencing was done on a sample of naive CD8+ T cells sorted from blood. In nucleotides, the CDR3 is TGTGCCAGCAGCCAAGGATCCGGAAAACTGTTTTTT. It specifies CASSQGSGKLFF.